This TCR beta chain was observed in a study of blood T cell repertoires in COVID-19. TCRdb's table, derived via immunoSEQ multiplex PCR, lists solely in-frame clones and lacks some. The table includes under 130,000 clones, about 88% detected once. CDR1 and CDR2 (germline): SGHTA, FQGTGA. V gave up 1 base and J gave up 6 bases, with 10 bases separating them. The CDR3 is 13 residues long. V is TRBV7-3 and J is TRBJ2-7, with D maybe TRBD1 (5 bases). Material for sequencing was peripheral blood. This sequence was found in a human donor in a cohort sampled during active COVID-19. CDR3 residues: CASSLRQGSEQYF. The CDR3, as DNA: TGTGCCAGCAGCTTAAGGCAGGGAAGCGAGCAGTACTTC. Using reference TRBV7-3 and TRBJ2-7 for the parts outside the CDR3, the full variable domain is GAGVSQTPSNKVTEKGKYVELRCDPISGHTALYWYRQSLGQGPEFLIYFQGTGAADDSGLPNDRFFAVRPEGSVSTLKIQRTERGDSAVYLCASSLRQGSEQYFGPGTRLTVT.